This TCR beta chain is drawn from a study of T and B cells in COVID-19 patients. Study outcomes and limitations: Active COVID-19 showed highly clonal TRB repertoires; recovery showed diversity and richness above healthy donors.

Multiplex PCR with BIOMED2 TRB-A/B primer pools amplified TRB rearrangements. TCRdb processed the multiplex PCR reads anew with MiXCR; each CDR3 protein has one entry. The repertoire holds some 13,000 distinct CDR3 sequences, 25% seen once, with 3.5% to 4.5% in the top ten. Blood genomic DNA input for TRB amplification was roughly 220-500 ng. Sample share makes this clonotype medium-sized (0.01 to 0.1%). The antigen is undetermined. Trimming took 2 bases from V and 5 from J, leaving 22 bases between them. CDR3 length: 17 amino acids. Germline-derived CDR1 and CDR2 are MNHEY and SMNVEV (reference sequence).

The chain couples TRBV27 to TRBJ2-7; TRBD2 might be the D (7 bases). The origin of this receptor is a human donor who had recovered from COVID-19. The specimen sequenced was blood. The CDR3 DNA reads TGTGCCAGCAGTTTAACCCCGGAGGGGGGGGCGAGGAACGAGCAGTACTTC. Its protein product is CASSLTPEGGARNEQYF.